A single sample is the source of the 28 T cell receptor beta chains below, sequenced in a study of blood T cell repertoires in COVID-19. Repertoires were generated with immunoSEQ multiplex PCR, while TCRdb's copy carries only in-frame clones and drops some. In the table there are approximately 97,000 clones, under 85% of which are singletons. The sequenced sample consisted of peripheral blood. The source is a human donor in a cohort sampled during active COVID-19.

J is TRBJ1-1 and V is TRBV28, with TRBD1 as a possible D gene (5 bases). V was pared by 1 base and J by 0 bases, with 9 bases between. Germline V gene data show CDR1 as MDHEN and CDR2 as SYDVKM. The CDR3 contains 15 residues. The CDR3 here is CASSLYRQLNTEAFF. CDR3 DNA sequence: TGTGCCAGCAGTTTATACCGACAGCTGAACACTGAAGCTTTCTTT. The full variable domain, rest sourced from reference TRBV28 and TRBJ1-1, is DVKVTQSSRYLVKRTGEKVFLECVQDMDHENMFWYRQDPGLGLRLIYFSYDVKMKEKGDIPEGYSVSREKKERFSLILESASTNQTSMYLCASSLYRQLNTEAFFGQGTRLTVV.

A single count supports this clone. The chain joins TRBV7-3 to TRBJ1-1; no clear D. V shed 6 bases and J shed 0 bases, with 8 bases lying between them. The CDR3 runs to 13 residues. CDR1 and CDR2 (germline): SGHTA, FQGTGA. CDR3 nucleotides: TGTGCCAGCAGTTCGCACATGAACACTGAAGCTTTCTTT. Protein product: CASSSHMNTEAFF.

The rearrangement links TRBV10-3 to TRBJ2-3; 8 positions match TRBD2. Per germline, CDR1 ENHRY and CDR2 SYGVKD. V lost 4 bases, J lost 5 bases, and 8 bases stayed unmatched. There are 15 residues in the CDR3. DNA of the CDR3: TGTGCCATCAGTGCCGGGACTAGTTTGGAAGATACGCAGTATTTT. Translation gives CAISAGTSLEDTQYF.

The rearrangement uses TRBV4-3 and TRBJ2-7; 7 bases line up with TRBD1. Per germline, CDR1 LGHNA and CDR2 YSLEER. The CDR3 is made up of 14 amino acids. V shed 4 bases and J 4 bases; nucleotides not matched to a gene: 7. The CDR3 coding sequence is TGCGCCAGCAGCCCTGCCAGGGGGAGTTACGAGCAGTACTTC. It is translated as CASSPARGSYEQYF.

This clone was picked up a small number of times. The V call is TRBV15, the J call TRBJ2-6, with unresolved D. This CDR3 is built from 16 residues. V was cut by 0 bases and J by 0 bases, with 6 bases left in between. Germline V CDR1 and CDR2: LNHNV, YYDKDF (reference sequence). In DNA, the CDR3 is TGTGCCACCAGCAGAGATCTCGGCTCTGGGGCCAACGTCCTGACTTTC. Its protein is CATSRDLGSGANVLTF.

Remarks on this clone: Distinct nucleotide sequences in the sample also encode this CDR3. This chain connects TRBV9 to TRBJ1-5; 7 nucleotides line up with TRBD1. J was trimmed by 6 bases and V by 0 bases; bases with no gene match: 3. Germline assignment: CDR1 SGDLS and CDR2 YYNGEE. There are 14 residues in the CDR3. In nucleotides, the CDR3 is TGTGCCAGCAGCGTAGGAGGGGGCGGTCAGCCCCAGCATTTT. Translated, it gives CASSVGGGGQPQHF.

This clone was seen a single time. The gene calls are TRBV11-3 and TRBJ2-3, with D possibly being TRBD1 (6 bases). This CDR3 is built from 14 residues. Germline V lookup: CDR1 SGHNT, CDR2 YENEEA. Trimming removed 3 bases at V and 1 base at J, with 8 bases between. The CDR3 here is CASSLRTGTDTQYF. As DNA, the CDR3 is TGTGCCAGCAGCTTGCGGACAGGCACAGATACGCAGTATTTT. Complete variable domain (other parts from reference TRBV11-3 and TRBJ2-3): EAGVVQSPRYKIIEKKQPVAFWCNPISGHNTLYWYLQNLGQGPELLIRYENEEAVDDSQLPKDRFSAERLKGVDSTLKIQPAELGDSAVYLCASSLRTGTDTQYFGPGTRLTVL.

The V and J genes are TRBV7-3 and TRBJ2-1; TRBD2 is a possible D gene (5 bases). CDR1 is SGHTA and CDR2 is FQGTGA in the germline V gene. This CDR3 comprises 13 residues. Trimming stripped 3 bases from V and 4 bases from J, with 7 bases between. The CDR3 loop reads CASSLTIYNEQFF. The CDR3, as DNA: TGTGCCAGCAGCTTGACTATTTACAATGAGCAGTTCTTC.

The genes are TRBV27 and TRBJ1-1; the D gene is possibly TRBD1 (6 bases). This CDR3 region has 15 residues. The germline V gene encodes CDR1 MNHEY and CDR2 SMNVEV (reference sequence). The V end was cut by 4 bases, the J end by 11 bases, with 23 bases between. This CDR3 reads CASSSTGTPWREAFF. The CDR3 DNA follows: TGTGCCAGCAGTTCCACGGGGACACCCTGGCGGGAGGCTTTCTTT.

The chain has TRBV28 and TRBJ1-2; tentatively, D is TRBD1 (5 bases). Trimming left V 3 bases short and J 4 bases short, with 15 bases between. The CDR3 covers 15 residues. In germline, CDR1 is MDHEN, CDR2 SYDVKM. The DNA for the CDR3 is TGTGCCAGCAGTTTGGATGGCGGGGCCATCTATGGCTACACCTTC. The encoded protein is CASSLDGGAIYGYTF.

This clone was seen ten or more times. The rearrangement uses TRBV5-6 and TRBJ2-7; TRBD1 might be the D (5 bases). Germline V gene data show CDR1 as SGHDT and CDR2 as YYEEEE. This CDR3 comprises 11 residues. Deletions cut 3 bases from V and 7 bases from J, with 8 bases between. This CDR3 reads CASSSGPEQYF. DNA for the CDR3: TGTGCCAGCAGCTCAGGGCCTGAGCAGTACTTC.

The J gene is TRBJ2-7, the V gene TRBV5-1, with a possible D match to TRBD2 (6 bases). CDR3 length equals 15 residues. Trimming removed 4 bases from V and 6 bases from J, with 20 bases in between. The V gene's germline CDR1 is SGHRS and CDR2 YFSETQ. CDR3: CASSPNSGGRGEQYF. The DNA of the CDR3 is TGCGCCAGCAGCCCCAATTCTGGGGGGAGAGGCGAGCAGTACTTC.

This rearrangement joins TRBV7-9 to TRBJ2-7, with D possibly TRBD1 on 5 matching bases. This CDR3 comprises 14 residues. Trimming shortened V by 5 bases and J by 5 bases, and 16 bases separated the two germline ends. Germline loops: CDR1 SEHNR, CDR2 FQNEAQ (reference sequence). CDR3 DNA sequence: TGTGCCAGCAGCCCAGGGTTTGATATAGACGAGCAGTACTTC. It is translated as CASSPGFDIDEQYF.

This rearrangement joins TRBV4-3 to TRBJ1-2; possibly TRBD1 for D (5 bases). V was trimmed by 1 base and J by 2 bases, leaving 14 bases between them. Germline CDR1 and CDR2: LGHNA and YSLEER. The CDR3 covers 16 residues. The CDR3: CASSQGVGRGNYGYTF. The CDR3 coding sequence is TGCGCCAGCAGCCAAGGAGTAGGGCGGGGCAACTATGGCTACACCTTC.

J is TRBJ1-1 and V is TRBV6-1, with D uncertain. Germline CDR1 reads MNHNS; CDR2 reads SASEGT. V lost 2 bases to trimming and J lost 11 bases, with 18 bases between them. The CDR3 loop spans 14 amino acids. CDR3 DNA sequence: TGTGCCAGCAGTGAAAATCCCCTCCCTTCGGAGGCTTTCTTT. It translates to CASSENPLPSEAFF.

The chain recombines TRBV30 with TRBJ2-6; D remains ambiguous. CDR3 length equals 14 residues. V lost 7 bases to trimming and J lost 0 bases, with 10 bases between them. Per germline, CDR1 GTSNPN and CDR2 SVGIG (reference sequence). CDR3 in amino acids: CAFRHFSGANVLTF. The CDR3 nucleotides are TGTGCCTTTCGACACTTCTCTGGGGCCAACGTCCTGACTTTC.

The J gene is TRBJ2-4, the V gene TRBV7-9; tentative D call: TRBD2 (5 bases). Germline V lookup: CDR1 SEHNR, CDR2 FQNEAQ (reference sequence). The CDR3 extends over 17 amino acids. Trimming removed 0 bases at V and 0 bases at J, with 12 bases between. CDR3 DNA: TGTGCCAGCAGCTTAGCCCTCGACGGACTAGCCAAAAACATTCAGTACTTC. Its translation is CASSLALDGLAKNIQYF.

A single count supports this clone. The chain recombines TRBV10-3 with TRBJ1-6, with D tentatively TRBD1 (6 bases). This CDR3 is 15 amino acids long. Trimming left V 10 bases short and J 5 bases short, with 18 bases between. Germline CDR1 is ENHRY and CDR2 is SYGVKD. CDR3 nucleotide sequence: TGTGCCACCGTACAGGGTTTAGCTCATAATTCACCCCTCCACTTT. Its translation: CATVQGLAHNSPLHF.

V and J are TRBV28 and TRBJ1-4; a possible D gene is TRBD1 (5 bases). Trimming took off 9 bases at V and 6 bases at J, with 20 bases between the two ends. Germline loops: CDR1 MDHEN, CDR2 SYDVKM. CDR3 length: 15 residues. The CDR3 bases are TGTGCCAGTACCAAGGGGCTGAGAAGGGATGAAAAACTGTTTTTT. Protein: CASTKGLRRDEKLFF.

The CDR3 protein is CASSQDVGTQYF. CDR3 DNA sequence: TGCGCCAGCAGCCAAGATGTCGGTACGCAGTATTTT. The genes are TRBV4-3 and TRBJ2-3; no clear D gene. CDR1 LGHNA and CDR2 YSLEER come from the germline V gene. The CDR3 loop spans 12 amino acids. The V end lost 0 bases, the J end lost 8 bases, and 6 bases lay between the germline ends.

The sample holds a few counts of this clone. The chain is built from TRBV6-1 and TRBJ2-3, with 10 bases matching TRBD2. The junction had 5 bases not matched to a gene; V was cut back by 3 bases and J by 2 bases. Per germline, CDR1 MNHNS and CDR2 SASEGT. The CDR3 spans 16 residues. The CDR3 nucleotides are TGTGCCAGCAGTGACACCGGGACTAGCGCCACAGATACGCAGTATTTT. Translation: CASSDTGTSATDTQYF.

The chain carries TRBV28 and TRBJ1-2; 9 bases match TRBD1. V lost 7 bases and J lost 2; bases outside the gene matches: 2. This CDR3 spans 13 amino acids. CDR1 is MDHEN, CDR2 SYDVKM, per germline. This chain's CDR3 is CASTGQGNYGYTF. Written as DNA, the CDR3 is TGTGCCAGCACAGGACAGGGGAACTATGGCTACACCTTC.

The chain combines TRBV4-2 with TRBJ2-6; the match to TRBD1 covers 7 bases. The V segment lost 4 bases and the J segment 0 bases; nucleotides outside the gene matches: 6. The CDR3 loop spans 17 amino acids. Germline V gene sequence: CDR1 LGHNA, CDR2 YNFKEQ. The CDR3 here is CASSPREGASGANVLTF. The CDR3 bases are TGTGCCAGCAGCCCTCGTGAGGGGGCCTCTGGGGCCAACGTCCTGACTTTC.

CDR3 sequence: CASSLRRGSNQPQHF. Written as DNA, the CDR3 is TGTGCCAGCAGTTTGAGGAGGGGAAGCAATCAGCCCCAGCATTTT. The chain couples TRBV6-5 to TRBJ1-5, with D possibly TRBD1 on 5 matching bases. Per the germline V gene, CDR1 is MNHEY and CDR2 is SVGAGI. This CDR3 comprises 15 residues. Trimming left V 4 bases short and J 1 base short, with 11 bases between.

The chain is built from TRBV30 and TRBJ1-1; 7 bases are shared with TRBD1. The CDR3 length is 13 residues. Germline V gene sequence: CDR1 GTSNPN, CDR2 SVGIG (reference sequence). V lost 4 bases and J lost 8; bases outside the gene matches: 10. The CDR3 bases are TGTGCCTGGAATTTCGAGGGCAGGGGGGAAGCTTTCTTT. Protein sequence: CAWNFEGRGEAFF.

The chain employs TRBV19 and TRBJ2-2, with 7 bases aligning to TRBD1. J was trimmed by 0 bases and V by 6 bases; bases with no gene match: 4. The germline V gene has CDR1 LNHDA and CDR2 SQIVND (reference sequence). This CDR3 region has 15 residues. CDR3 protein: CASSSGTANTGELFF. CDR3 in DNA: TGTGCCAGTAGCTCCGGGACAGCGAACACCGGGGAGCTGTTTTTT. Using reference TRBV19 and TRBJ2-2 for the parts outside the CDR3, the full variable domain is DGGITQSPKYLFRKEGQNVTLSCEQNLNHDAMYWYRQDPGQGLRLIYYSQIVNDFQKGDIAEGYSVSREKKESFPLTVTSAQKNPTAFYLCASSSGTANTGELFFGEGSRLTVL.

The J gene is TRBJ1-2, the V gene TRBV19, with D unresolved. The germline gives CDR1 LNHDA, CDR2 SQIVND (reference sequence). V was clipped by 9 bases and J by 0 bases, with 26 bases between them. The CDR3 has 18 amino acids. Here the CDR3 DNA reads TGTGCCAGCGGGAGCGAGGGCTCTCCCTACGATTCTAACTATGGCTACACCTTC. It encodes CASGSEGSPYDSNYGYTF.

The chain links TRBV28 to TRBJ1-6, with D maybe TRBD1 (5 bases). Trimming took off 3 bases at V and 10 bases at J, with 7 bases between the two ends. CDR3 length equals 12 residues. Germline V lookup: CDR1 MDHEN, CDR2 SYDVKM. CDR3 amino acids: CASSFRVSPLHF. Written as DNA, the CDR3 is TGTGCCAGCAGTTTCAGGGTATCACCCCTCCACTTT.